This TCR beta chain emerged from a study of blood T cell repertoires in COVID-19. Between the trimmed V and J ends, which lost 1 base and 0 bases, there was a span of 7 bases. The CDR3 loop spans 16 amino acids. CDR1 is SGHTA, CDR2 FQGNSA, per germline. TCRdb keeps only in-frame clones here, not all; method: immunoSEQ multiplex PCR. The sample contains around 87,000 clones, 70% to 80% of which appear only once. The source material was peripheral blood. The sequence was obtained from a human donor in a cohort sampled during active COVID-19. V and J are TRBV7-2 and TRBJ2-6; D is unresolved. The DNA for the CDR3 is TGTGCCAGCAGCTTAGGAGCAATCTCTGGGGCCAACGTCCTGACTTTC. This gives the protein CASSLGAISGANVLTF. The full variable domain, completed using reference TRBV7-2 and TRBJ2-6, is GAGVSQSPSNKVTEKGKDVELRCDPISGHTALYWYRQSLGQGLEFLIYFQGNSAPDKSGLPSDRFSAERTGGSVSTLTIQRTQQEDSAVYLCASSLGAISGANVLTFGAGSRLTVL.